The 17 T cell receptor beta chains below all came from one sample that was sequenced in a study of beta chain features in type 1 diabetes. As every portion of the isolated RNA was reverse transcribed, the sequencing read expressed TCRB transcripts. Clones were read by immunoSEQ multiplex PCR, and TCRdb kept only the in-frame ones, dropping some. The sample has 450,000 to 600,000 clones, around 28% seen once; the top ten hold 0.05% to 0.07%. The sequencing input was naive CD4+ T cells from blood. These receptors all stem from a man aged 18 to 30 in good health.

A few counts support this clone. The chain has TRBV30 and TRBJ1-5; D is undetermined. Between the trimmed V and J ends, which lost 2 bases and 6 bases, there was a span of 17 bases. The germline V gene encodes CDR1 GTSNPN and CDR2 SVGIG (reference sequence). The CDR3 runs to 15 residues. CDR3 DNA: TGTGCCTGGAGTTCTCTAGCGGCATCTGGTCAGCCCCAGCATTTT. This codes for CAWSSLAASGQPQHF.

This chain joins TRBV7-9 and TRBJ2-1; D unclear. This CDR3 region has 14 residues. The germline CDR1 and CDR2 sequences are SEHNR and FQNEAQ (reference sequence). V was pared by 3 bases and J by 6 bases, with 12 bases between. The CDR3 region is CASSFRTYGNEQFF. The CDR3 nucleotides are TGTGCCAGCAGCTTCCGAACCTACGGCAATGAGCAGTTCTTC.

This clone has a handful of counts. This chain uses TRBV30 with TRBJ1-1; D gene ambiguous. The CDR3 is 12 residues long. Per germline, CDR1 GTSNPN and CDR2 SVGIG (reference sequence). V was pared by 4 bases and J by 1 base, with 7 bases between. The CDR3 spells CAWTSPNTEAFF. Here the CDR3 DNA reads TGTGCCTGGACCTCCCCGAACACTGAAGCTTTCTTT.

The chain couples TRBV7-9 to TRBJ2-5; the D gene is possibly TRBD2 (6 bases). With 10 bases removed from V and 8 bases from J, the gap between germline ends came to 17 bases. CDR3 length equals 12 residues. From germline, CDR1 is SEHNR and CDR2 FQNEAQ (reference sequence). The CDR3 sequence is CANGGGPNTQYF. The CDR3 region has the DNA TGTGCCAATGGGGGAGGCCCCAATACCCAGTACTTC.

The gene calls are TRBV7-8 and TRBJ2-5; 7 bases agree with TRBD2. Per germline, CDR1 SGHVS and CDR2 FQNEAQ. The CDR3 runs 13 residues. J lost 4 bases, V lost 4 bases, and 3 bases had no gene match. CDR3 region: CASSSGRGETQYF. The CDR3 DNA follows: TGTGCCAGCAGCTCTGGGAGGGGAGAGACCCAGTACTTC. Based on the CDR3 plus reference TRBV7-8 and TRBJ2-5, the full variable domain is GAGVSQSPRYKVAKRGQDVALRCDPISGHVSLFWYQQALGQGPEFLTYFQNEAQLDKSGLPSDRFFAERPEGSVSTLKIQRTQQEDSAVYLCASSSGRGETQYFGPGTRLLVL.

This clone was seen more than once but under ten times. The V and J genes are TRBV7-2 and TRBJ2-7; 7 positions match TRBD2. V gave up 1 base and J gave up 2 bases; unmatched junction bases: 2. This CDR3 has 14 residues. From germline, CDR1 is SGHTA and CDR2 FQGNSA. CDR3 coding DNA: TGTGCCAGCAGCTTAGACGGGAGGCCCTACGAGCAGTACTTC. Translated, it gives CASSLDGRPYEQYF.

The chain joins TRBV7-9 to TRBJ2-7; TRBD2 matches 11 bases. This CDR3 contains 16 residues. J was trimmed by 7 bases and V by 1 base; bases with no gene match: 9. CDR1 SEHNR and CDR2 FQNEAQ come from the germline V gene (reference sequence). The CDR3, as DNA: TGTGCCAGCAGCTTAGTAGGTAGCGGGAGGGCCTGGGAGCAGTACTTC. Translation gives CASSLVGSGRAWEQYF.

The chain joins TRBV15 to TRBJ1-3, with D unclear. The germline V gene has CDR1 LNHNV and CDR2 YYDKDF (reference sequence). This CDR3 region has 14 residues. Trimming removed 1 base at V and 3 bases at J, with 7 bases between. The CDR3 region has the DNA TGTGCCACCAGCAGAGGCGGGATTGGAAACACCATATATTTT. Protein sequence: CATSRGGIGNTIYF.

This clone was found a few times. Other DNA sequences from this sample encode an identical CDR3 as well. Written as DNA, the CDR3 is TGTGCCAGCTCGCCTGGACAAATTCAAGAGACCCAGTACTTC. Protein: CASSPGQIQETQYF. The rearrangement joins TRBV18 to TRBJ2-5; tentative D call: TRBD1 (5 bases). Germline lookup yields CDR1 KGHSH and CDR2 LQKENI. The V end lost 6 bases, the J end lost 2 bases, and 13 bases lay between the germline ends. CDR3 size: 14 residues.

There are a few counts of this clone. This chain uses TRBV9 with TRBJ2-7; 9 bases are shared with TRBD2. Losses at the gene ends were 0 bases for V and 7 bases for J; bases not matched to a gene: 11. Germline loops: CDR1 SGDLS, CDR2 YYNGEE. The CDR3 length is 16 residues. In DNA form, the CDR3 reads TGTGCCAGCAGCGTAGAGCTAGCGGGATCAGGAGGGGAGCAGTACTTC. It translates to CASSVELAGSGGEQYF. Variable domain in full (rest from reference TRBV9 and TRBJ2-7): DSGVTQTPKHLITATGQRVTLRCSPRSGDLSVYWYQQSLDQGLQFLIQYYNGEERAKGNILERFSAQQFPDLHSELNLSSLELGDSALYFCASSVELAGSGGEQYFGPGTRLTVT.

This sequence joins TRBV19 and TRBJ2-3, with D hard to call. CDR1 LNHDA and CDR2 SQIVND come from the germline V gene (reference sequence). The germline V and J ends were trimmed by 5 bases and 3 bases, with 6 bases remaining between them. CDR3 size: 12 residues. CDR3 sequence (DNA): TGTGCCAGTAGTCCTACGACAGATACGCAGTATTTT. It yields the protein CASSPTTDTQYF.

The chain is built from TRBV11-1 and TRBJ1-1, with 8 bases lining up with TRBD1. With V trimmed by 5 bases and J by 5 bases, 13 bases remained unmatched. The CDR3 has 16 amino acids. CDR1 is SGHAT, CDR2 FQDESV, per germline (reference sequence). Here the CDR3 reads CASSTRGQGAGTEAFF. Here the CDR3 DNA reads TGTGCCAGCAGCACAAGGGGCCAGGGGGCTGGAACTGAAGCTTTCTTT.

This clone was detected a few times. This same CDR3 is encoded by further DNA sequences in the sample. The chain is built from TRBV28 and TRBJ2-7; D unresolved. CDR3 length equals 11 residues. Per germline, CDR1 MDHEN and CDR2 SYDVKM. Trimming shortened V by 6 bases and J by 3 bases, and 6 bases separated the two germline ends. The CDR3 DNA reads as TGTGCCAGCAGGCTGAACTACGAGCAGTACTTC. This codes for CASRLNYEQYF.

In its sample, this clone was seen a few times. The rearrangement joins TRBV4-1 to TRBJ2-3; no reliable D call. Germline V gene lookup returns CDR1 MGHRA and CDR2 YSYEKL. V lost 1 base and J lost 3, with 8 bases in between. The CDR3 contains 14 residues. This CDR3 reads CASSQGKGTDTQYF. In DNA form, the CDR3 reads TGCGCCAGCAGCCAAGGCAAAGGGACAGATACGCAGTATTTT.

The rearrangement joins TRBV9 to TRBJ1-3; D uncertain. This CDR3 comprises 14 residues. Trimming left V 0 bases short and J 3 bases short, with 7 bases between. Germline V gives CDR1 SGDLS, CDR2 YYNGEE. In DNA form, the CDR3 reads TGTGCCAGCAGCGTAGATGACGGTGGAAACACCATATATTTT. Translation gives CASSVDDGGNTIYF.

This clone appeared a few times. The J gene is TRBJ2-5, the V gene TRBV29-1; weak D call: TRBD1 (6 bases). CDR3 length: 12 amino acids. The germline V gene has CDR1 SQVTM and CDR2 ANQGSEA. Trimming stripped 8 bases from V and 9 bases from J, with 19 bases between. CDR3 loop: CSFNPGAGAQYF. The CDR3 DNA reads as TGCAGCTTCAACCCAGGCGCAGGGGCCCAGTACTTC.

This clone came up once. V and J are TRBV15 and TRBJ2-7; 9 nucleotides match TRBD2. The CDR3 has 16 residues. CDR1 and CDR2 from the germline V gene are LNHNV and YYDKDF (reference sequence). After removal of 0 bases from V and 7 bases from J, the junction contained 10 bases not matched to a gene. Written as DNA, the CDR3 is TGTGCCACCAGCAGAGATCGAGGCGGGAGGGCCGGAGAGCAGTACTTC. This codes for CATSRDRGGRAGEQYF.